One T cell receptor beta chain is described in this entry. Only one count was recorded for this clone. Which antigen it targets is not known. Base qualities are not at hand, and no much larger clone is one base apart. The sample is drawn from a study of T cell responses to AZD1222 COVID-19 vaccine (dated by TCRdb to about 2021). Describing the broader study: AZD1222 recipients with second doses at about 4 weeks or about 12 weeks were pooled, because spike-specific TCR depth and breadth did not differ between schedules. A total of 230 to 250 trial participants underwent TCR sequencing, of whom about 200 had received two doses of AZD1222 and about 25 had received two doses of the MenACWY control vaccine. Trial participants were enrolled by age into 18-55, 56-69 and 70-plus year subgroups, with approximately 160, 26 and 62 TCR-sequenced participants respectively.

The research as a whole found: After two AZD1222 doses, spike-specific TCR breadth and depth were significantly higher than at day 0 and than in MenACWY recipients. Most participants were white British and females outnumbered males, and the authors suggested that clonal diversity may have been underestimated. Conclusions about previously exposed vaccinees are limited, since just five to seven AZD1222 recipients were seropositive for SARS-CoV-2 at baseline. Because no day 14 peak-response samples were available, the repertoires could be characterized only after the peak T cell response. CD4 TCRs associated with the vaccine covered the entire spike protein, and the dominant responses were in regions 160-218 and 743-854. Reportedly, close to half of the unique spike-specific TCRs recognized epitopes lying outside the regions that are mutated in the B.1.351 and B.1.1.7 variants. In the small 56-69-year group, the increase in depth fell short of significance, most likely because of low power.

Counted from cysteine to phenylalanine, this CDR3 has 15 amino acids. The kept DNA is CDR3 alone, 45 bases in frame from the first base. The germline V gene gives CDR1 as SGHVS and CDR2 as FQNEAQ. Between the V and J ends, shortened by 5 bases and 0 bases respectively, the junction contains 13 bases. The CDR3 regions of human TCRbeta chains were subjected to immunosequencing. The authors' analysis ran thus. TCRs in the repertoires were compared against a reference library of SARS-CoV-2-specific TCRs that had been generated with the MIRA antigen-specificity platform. Breadth was defined as the fraction of unique TCRs that were SARS-CoV-2-associated, and depth was defined as the fraction of total T cells that were SARS-CoV-2-associated. Each spike-specific TCR was assigned to its reactive spike region and to a CD4 or CD8 class using the MIRA data. Log10-transformed breadth and depth values were compared by one-way ANOVA with Sidak's multiple comparisons tests. The table was pulled from immuneACCESS by TCRdb, which kept in-frame rearrangements only. Such tables lose some clones; where checked, under half of the loss comes from unresolved V genes, and the rest has no known cause. That table furnishes V, J and clone size, whereas the DNA furnished D and trimming. The table for this sample lists about 160,000 clones; around nine tenths of them were counted only once. The top ten clonotypes cover around 5.2% of the sample.

In light of the paper, this sample's time point label describes: baseline before first vaccination. Samples from vaccinated people were obtained from the UK trials COV001 and COV002, which included a single-blind randomized controlled phase 2/3 trial of AZD1222 (ChAdOx1 nCoV-19) in healthy adults. Trial participant PBMC samples were collected at day 0 and day 28 after the second dose for TCRbeta chain sequencing. The receptor was derived from an adult in good health. The chain is encoded by TRBV7-8 joined to TRBJ1-1, with a weak D call of TRBD1 (6 bases match). Here the sequenced sample was peripheral blood, taken on day 0 of AZD1222 vaccination. The DNA is as follows: TGTGCCAGCAGCCCAAAGACAGGATTGAACACTGAAGCTTTCTTT. The translation is CASSPKTGLNTEAFF.